What follows describes a single T cell receptor beta chain. Its matching antigen is unknown. This specimen comes from a study of T cell repertoires and HLA-DP antigens. Sequencing was performed with immunoSEQ multiplex PCR; in TCRdb, only in-frame clones are kept and a portion is missing. The table includes roughly 110,000 clones, nearly 95% detected once. Germline V gene sequence: CDR1 MDHEN, CDR2 SYDVKM. This CDR3 is 16 amino acids long. The V end was cut by 5 bases, the J end by 4 bases, with 20 bases between. The sequence derives from a woman aged 18-29 years in good health and CMV-seronegative. The rearrangement joins TRBV28 to TRBJ1-1; maybe TRBD1 (6 bases). Sequences were obtained from CD4+ T cells from PBMCs. CDR3 in amino acids: CASSSPRPGRGTEAFF. Written as DNA, the CDR3 is TGTGCCAGCAGTAGTCCCCGGCCGGGCAGGGGCACTGAAGCTTTCTTT.